Below, one T cell receptor (beta chain) is given with its context. Its specificity is not known. With 5 bases removed from V and 3 bases from J, the gap between germline ends came to 13 bases. This CDR3 has 14 amino acids. Germline V lookup: CDR1 MRHNA, CDR2 SNTAGT. Construction of the TCR beta libraries employed iRepertoire HTBI primers in conjunction with Arm-PCR of CDR3 regions. A single record per CDR3 protein comes from TCRdb applying MiXCR to the multiplex PCR reads. The data hold roughly 700,000 distinct CDR3 sequences, with about 30% observed a single time. This sample was included in a study of regulatory T cells in long-lasting Graves disease. Time point of the sample: persistent/refractory GD, antithyroid drugs over 5 years with positive TRAb. PBMC RNA served as the TCR library source. Study-wide results and limits: The persistent group shared 2,500 or so public clonotypes, more than the 966 shared by new patients.

The clonotype comes from a female donor with Graves disease. The chain is built from TRBV6-4 and TRBJ1-2; possible D gene TRBD1, 5 bases. The starting material was peripheral blood mononuclear cells (PBMCs), obtained when the disease was refractory, from a patient treated with antithyroid drugs. The CDR3 sequence: CASSRTRTDYGYTF. The CDR3 coding sequence is TGTGCCAGCAGTCGGACAAGAACTGACTATGGCTACACCTTC.